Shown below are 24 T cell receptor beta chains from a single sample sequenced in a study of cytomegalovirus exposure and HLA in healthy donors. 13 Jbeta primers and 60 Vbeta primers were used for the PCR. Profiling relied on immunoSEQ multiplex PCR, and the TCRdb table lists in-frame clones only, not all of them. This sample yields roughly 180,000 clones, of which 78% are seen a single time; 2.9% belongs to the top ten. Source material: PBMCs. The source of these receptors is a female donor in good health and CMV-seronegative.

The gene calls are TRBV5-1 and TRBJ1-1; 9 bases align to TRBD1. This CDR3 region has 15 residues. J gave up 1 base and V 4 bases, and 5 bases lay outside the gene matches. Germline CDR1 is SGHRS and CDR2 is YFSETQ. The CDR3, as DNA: TGCGCCAGCAGCCCCCTGGGACAGGGGAACACTGAAGCTTTCTTT. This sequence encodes CASSPLGQGNTEAFF. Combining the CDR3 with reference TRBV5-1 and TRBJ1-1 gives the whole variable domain KAGVTQTPRYLIKTRGQQVTLSCSPISGHRSVSWYQQTPGQGLQFLFEYFSETQRNKGNFPGRFSGRQFSNSRSEMNVSTLELGDSALYLCASSPLGQGNTEAFFGQGTRLTVV.

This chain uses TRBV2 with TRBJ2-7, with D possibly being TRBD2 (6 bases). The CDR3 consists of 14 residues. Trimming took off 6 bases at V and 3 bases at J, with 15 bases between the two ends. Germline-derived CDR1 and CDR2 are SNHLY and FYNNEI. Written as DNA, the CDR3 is TGTGCCAGCAGGATCGTTGCGGGGAGCTACGAGCAGTACTTC. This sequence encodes CASRIVAGSYEQYF.

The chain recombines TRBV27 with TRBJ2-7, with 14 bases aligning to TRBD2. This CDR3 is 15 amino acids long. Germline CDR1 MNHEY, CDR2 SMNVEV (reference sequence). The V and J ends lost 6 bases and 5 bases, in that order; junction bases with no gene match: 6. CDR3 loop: CASSSGTSGRNEQYF. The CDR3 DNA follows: TGTGCCAGCAGCTCCGGGACTAGCGGGAGAAACGAGCAGTACTTC.

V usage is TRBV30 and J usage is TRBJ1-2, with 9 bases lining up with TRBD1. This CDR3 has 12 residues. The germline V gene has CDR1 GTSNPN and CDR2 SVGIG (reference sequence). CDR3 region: CGGGTGFYGYTF. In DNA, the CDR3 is TGTGGTGGCGGGACAGGGTTCTATGGCTACACCTTC.

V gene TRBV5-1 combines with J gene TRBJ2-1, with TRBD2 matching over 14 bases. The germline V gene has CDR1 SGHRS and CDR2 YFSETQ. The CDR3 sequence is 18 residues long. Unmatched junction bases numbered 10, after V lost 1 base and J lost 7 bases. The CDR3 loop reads CASSLKGLAGEGGNEQFF. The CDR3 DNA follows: TGCGCCAGCAGCTTGAAGGGACTAGCGGGAGAAGGAGGGAATGAGCAGTTCTTC.

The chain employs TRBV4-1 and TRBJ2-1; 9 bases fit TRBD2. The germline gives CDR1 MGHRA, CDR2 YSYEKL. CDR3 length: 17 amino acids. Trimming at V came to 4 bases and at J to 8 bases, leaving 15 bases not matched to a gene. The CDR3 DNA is TGCGCCAGCAGCCCCGAGGGCCTAGCGGGAATTCGCGATGAGCAGTTCTTC. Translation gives CASSPEGLAGIRDEQFF.

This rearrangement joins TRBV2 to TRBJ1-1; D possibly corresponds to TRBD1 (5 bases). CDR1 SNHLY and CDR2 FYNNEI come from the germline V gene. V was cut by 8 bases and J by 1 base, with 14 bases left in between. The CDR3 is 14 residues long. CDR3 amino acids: CASRYGGKNTEAFF. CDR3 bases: TGTGCCAGCCGATACGGGGGGAAGAACACTGAAGCTTTCTTT.

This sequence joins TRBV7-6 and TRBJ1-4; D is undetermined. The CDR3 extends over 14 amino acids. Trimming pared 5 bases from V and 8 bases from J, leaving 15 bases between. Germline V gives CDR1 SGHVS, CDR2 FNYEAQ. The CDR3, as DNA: TGTGCCAGCAGCGCTCAAGGAGTATCGGAAAAACTGTTTTTT. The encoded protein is CASSAQGVSEKLFF.

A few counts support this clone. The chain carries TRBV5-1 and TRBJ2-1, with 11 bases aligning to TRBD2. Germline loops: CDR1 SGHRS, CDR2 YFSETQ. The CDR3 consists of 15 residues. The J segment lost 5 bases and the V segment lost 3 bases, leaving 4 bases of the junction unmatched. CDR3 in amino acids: CASSSTSGANNEQFF. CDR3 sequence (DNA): TGCGCCAGCAGCTCGACTAGCGGGGCAAACAATGAGCAGTTCTTC.

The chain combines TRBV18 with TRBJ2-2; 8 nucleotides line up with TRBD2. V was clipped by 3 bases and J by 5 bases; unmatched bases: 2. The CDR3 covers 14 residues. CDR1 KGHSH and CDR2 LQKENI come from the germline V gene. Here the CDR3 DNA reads TGTGCCAGCTCACCGGGACTAGTTACCGGGGAGCTGTTTTTT. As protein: CASSPGLVTGELFF.

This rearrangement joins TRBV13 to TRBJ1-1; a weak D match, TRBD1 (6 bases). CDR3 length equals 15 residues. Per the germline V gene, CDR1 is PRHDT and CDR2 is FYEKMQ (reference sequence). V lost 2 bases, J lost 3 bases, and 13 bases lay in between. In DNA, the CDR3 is TGTGCCAGCAGCTTATCGGCAGGGGTAGACACTGAAGCTTTCTTT. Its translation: CASSLSAGVDTEAFF.

The CDR3 DNA follows: TGTGCCACCCTTCCGGGACAGGGCCCCAATGAGCAGTTCTTC. This sequence encodes CATLPGQGPNEQFF. The chain couples TRBV10-3 to TRBJ2-1; TRBD1 agrees at 9 bases. The V gene's germline CDR1 is ENHRY and CDR2 SYGVKD. V shed 10 bases, J shed 6 bases, and the junction held 10 bases outside the gene matches. CDR3 length: 14 residues.

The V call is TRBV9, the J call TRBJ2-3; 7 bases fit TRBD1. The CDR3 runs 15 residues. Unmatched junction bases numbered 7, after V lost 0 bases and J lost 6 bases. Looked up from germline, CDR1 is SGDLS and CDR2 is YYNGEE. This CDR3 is CASSVVTGESDTQYF. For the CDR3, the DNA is TGTGCCAGCAGCGTAGTAACAGGGGAGTCGGATACGCAGTATTTT.

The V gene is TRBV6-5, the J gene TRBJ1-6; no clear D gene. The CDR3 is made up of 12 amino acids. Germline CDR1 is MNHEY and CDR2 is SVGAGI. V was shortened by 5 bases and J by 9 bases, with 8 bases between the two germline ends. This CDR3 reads CASSTGSSPLHF. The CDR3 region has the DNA TGTGCCAGCAGTACCGGGAGTTCACCCCTCCACTTT.

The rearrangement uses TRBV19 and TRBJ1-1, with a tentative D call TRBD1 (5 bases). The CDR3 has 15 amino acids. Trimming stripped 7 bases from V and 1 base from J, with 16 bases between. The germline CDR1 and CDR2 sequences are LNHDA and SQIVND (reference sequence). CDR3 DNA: TGTGCCAGTAAGTCCCCCTACAGGAAGAACACTGAAGCTTTCTTT. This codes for CASKSPYRKNTEAFF. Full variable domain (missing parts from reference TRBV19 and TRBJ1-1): DGGITQSPKYLFRKEGQNVTLSCEQNLNHDAMYWYRQDPGQGLRLIYYSQIVNDFQKGDIAEGYSVSREKKESFPLTVTSAQKNPTAFYLCASKSPYRKNTEAFFGQGTRLTVV.

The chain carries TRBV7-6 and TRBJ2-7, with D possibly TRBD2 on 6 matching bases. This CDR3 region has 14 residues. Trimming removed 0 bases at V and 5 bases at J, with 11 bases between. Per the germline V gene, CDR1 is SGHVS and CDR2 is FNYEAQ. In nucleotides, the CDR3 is TGTGCCAGCAGCTTAGCGGGGGGTTACGACGAGCAGTACTTC. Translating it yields CASSLAGGYDEQYF.

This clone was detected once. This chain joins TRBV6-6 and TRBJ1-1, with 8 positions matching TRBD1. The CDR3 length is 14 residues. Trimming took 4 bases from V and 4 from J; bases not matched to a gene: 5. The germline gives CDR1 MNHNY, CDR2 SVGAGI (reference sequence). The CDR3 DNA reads TGTGCCAGCAGTTTCCAGGGGGCCACCACTGAAGCTTTCTTT. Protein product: CASSFQGATTEAFF.

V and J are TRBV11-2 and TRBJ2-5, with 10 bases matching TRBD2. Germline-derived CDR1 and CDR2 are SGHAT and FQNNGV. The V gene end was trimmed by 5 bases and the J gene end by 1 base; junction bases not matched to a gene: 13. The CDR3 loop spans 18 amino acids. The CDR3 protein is CASSQKPPGLASQETQYF. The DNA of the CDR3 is TGTGCCAGCAGCCAAAAACCGCCGGGACTAGCGTCCCAAGAGACCCAGTACTTC.

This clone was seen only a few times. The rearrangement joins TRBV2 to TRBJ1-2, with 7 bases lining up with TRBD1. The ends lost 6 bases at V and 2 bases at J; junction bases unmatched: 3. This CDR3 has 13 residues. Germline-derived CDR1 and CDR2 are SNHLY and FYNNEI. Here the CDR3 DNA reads TGTGCCAGCAGGGACAGGAGAAACTATGGCTACACCTTC. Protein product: CASRDRRNYGYTF.

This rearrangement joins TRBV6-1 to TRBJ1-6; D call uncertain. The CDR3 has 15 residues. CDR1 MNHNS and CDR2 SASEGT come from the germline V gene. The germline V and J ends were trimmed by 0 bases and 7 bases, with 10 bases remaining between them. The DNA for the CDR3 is TGTGCCAGCAGTGAAGCATTACCGGGGAATTCACCCCTCCACTTT. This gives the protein CASSEALPGNSPLHF.

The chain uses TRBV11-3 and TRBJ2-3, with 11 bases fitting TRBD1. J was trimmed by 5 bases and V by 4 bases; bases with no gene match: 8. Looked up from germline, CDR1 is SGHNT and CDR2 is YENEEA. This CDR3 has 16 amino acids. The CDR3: CASSSPRDRGRDTQYF. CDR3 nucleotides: TGTGCCAGCAGCTCGCCCCGGGACAGGGGGAGAGATACGCAGTATTTT.

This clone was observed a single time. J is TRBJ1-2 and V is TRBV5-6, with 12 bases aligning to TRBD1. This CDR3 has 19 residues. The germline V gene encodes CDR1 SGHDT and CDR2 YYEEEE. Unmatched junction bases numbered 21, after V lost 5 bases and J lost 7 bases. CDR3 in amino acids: CASRSGTGGDFLVLGGYTF. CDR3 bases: TGTGCCAGCAGGTCCGGGACAGGGGGCGACTTTTTGGTTCTGGGTGGCTACACCTTC.

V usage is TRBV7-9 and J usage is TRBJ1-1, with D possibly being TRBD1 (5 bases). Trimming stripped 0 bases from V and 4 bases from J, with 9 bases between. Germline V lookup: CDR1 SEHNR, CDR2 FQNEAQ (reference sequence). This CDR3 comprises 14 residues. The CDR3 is CASSLAGGPTEAFF. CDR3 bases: TGTGCCAGCAGCTTAGCGGGGGGTCCCACTGAAGCTTTCTTT.

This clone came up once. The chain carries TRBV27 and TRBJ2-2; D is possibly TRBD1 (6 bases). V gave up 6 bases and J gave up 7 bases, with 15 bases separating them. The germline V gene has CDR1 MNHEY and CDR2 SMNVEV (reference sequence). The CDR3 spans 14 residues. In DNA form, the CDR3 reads TGTGCCAGCAGCACCACAGGGCGAATCGGGGAGCTGTTTTTT. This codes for CASSTTGRIGELFF.